The 23 T cell receptor beta chains in this list originate from one sample, sequenced in a study of shared clonotypes between healthy human individuals. This table comes from immunoSEQ multiplex PCR, and its TCRdb copy is limited to in-frame clones, with some not included. In the table there are nearly 750,000 clones, over 60% of which are singletons. Sequencing input: memory CD4+ T cells sorted from blood. Documented subset: CD45RA-negative fraction. Source of these receptors: a woman aged 25-40 years in good health.

The J gene is TRBJ2-6, the V gene TRBV28, with TRBD1 matching over 7 bases. Germline CDR1 MDHEN, CDR2 SYDVKM. V was pared by 6 bases and J by 0 bases, with 8 bases of the junction left unmatched. The CDR3 has 17 residues. The CDR3 protein is CASRRTGILSGANVLTF. DNA for the CDR3: TGTGCCAGCAGGCGGACAGGAATACTCTCTGGGGCCAACGTCCTGACTTTC.

The genes are TRBV4-2 and TRBJ1-5, with D tentatively TRBD1 (5 bases). This CDR3 contains 15 residues. Germline V lookup: CDR1 LGHNA, CDR2 YNFKEQ. V was trimmed by 1 base and J by 4 bases, leaving 11 bases between them. CDR3 DNA sequence: TGTGCCAGCAGCCAAGTGGGGCGGGAAAATCAGCCCCAGCATTTT. Protein sequence: CASSQVGRENQPQHF.

This chain connects TRBV11-3 to TRBJ2-7; TRBD1 is a possible D gene (6 bases). The CDR3 consists of 12 residues. Per germline, CDR1 SGHNT and CDR2 YENEEA. Trimming stripped 5 bases from V and 3 bases from J, with 8 bases between. DNA for the CDR3: TGTGCCAGCAGCCGACAGGACTACGAGCAGTACTTC. It specifies CASSRQDYEQYF.

CDR3 nucleotide sequence: TGTGCCAGTTGGGACAGTCAAGGGGAGGGCTACACCTTC. Protein: CASWDSQGEGYTF. This chain links TRBV28 with TRBJ1-2; 7 bases align to TRBD1. The CDR3 length is 13 residues. The germline gives CDR1 MDHEN, CDR2 SYDVKM. V lost 9 bases, J lost 8 bases, and 12 bases stayed unmatched.

The rearrangement joins TRBV11-2 to TRBJ1-4; D is perhaps TRBD1 (5 bases). Germline CDR1 is SGHAT and CDR2 is FQNNGV. Trimming removed 5 bases from V and 6 bases from J, with 10 bases in between. The CDR3 runs to 13 residues. CDR3 in amino acids: CASSGDLHEKLFF. DNA of the CDR3: TGTGCCAGCAGCGGGGACTTGCATGAAAAACTGTTTTTT.

This clone was seen many times. This sequence joins TRBV11-2 and TRBJ2-7; no firm D call. Germline V gene data show CDR1 as SGHAT and CDR2 as FQNNGV. The V gene lost 0 bases and the J gene lost 5 bases, with 11 bases spanning the gap. This CDR3 region has 14 residues. The CDR3 sequence: CASSLDWASHEQYF. As DNA, the CDR3 is TGTGCCAGCAGCTTAGATTGGGCCAGCCACGAGCAGTACTTC.

The V and J genes are TRBV5-1 and TRBJ2-7, with TRBD2 matching over 7 bases. This CDR3 has 14 residues. The germline V gene has CDR1 SGHRS and CDR2 YFSETQ. V trimming: 3 bases; J trimming: 0 bases; junction bases outside the gene matches: 3. The CDR3: CASSSSGNSYEQYF. Written as DNA, the CDR3 is TGCGCCAGCAGCTCTAGCGGAAACTCCTACGAGCAGTACTTC. The entire variable domain, with the rest obtained from reference TRBV5-1 and TRBJ2-7, is as follows: KAGVTQTPRYLIKTRGQQVTLSCSPISGHRSVSWYQQTPGQGLQFLFEYFSETQRNKGNFPGRFSGRQFSNSRSEMNVSTLELGDSALYLCASSSSGNSYEQYFGPGTRLTVT.

The genes are TRBV5-1 and TRBJ1-5, with D perhaps matching TRBD1 (5 bases). The CDR3 is 14 residues long. The germline V and J ends were trimmed by 0 bases and 8 bases, with 12 bases remaining between them. Looked up from germline, CDR1 is SGHRS and CDR2 is YFSETQ. The CDR3 here is CASSLGRKGEPQHF. The CDR3 bases are TGCGCCAGCAGCTTGGGGCGAAAAGGGGAGCCCCAGCATTTT.

A note on this clone: A much larger clonotype is one base distant, so this may be a read error. CDR3 sequence (DNA): TGTGCCAGCAGTGACGGACAGGCGAACACAGATACGCAGTATTTT. It encodes CASSDGQANTDTQYF. The chain carries TRBV6-4 and TRBJ2-3; TRBD1 agrees at 7 bases. The V gene's germline CDR1 is MRHNA and CDR2 SNTAGT. V shed 2 bases, J shed 2 bases, and the junction held 4 bases outside the gene matches. The CDR3 runs 15 residues.

This clone has only one observation. The chain is built from TRBV5-1 and TRBJ2-7; D might be TRBD1 (5 bases). This CDR3 spans 15 amino acids. In germline, CDR1 is SGHRS, CDR2 YFSETQ. The germline V and J ends were trimmed by 0 bases and 2 bases, with 12 bases remaining between them. In DNA, the CDR3 is TGCGCCAGCAGCTTGGAGGGTGGGGCCCCCTACGAGCAGTACTTC. Protein product: CASSLEGGAPYEQYF. Drawing the rest from reference TRBV5-1 and TRBJ2-7, the complete variable domain is KAGVTQTPRYLIKTRGQQVTLSCSPISGHRSVSWYQQTPGQGLQFLFEYFSETQRNKGNFPGRFSGRQFSNSRSEMNVSTLELGDSALYLCASSLEGGAPYEQYFGPGTRLTVT.

The V call is TRBV4-1, the J call TRBJ2-1, with TRBD1 identical over 7 bases. J was trimmed by 8 bases and V by 0 bases; bases with no gene match: 10. CDR3 length equals 16 residues. The germline gives CDR1 MGHRA, CDR2 YSYEKL. The CDR3 DNA is TGCGCCAGCAGCCAAGATCGGCAGGGGGACGAGGATGAGCAGTTCTTC. This gives the protein CASSQDRQGDEDEQFF.

Comments on this clone: The identical CDR3 is also encoded by other nucleotide sequences in the sample. The V gene is TRBV5-1, the J gene TRBJ2-7; D may be TRBD1 or TRBD2 (5 bases each). The CDR3 totals 15 residues. Germline assignment: CDR1 SGHRS and CDR2 YFSETQ. V was pared by 0 bases and J by 2 bases, with 12 bases between. For the CDR3, the DNA is TGCGCCAGCAGCTTGGCCGGGACGGCGACCTACGAGCAGTACTTC. Translated, it gives CASSLAGTATYEQYF.

The rearrangement uses TRBV7-8 and TRBJ2-2; weak D call: TRBD1 (5 bases). The CDR3 is 13 amino acids. Per germline, CDR1 SGHVS and CDR2 FQNEAQ. V gave up 3 bases and J gave up 6 bases, with 8 bases separating them. The CDR3 loop reads CASSFRDPGELFF. DNA for the CDR3: TGTGCCAGCAGCTTCAGGGATCCCGGGGAGCTGTTTTTT. Full variable domain (outside the CDR3, taken from reference TRBV7-8 and TRBJ2-2): GAGVSQSPRYKVAKRGQDVALRCDPISGHVSLFWYQQALGQGPEFLTYFQNEAQLDKSGLPSDRFFAERPEGSVSTLKIQRTQQEDSAVYLCASSFRDPGELFFGEGSRLTVL.

This chain joins TRBV15 and TRBJ1-5; D is ambiguous. Trimming left V 0 bases short and J 3 bases short, with 9 bases between. CDR3 length: 15 residues. Germline assignment: CDR1 LNHNV and CDR2 YYDKDF (reference sequence). The CDR3: CATSRDRLDNQPQHF. In nucleotides, the CDR3 is TGTGCCACCAGCAGAGATCGACTAGACAATCAGCCCCAGCATTTT.

This chain connects TRBV5-6 to TRBJ1-4; D is possibly TRBD1 (6 bases). Germline CDR1 and CDR2: SGHDT and YYEEEE. CDR3 size: 16 residues. V lost 3 bases, J lost 0 bases, and 12 bases lay in between. Written as DNA, the CDR3 is TGTGCCAGCAGCTCTTGGACAGAAGCAACTAATGAAAAACTGTTTTTT. It yields the protein CASSSWTEATNEKLFF.

This rearrangement joins TRBV28 to TRBJ1-2; TRBD1 matches 8 bases. The J segment lost 4 bases and the V segment lost 11 bases, leaving 9 bases of the junction unmatched. The germline V gene encodes CDR1 MDHEN and CDR2 SYDVKM. This CDR3 is built from 13 residues. In DNA form, the CDR3 reads TGTGCCGCGAGCACCGGGACAGGCTATGGCTACACCTTC. This translates into CAASTGTGYGYTF.

J is TRBJ2-7 and V is TRBV7-7, with 9 bases matching TRBD1. CDR1 is SSHAT, CDR2 FNYEAQ, per germline (reference sequence). J gave up 3 bases and V 5 bases, and 2 bases lay outside the gene matches. The CDR3 is made up of 13 amino acids. For the CDR3, the DNA is TGTGCCAGCAGCCGGGGACAGGGCTACGAGCAGTACTTC. Protein product: CASSRGQGYEQYF.

The chain employs TRBV16 and TRBJ2-1; D gene unclear. CDR3 size: 13 residues. In germline, CDR1 is KGHSY, CDR2 FQNENV. Between the trimmed V and J ends, which lost 2 bases and 10 bases, there was a span of 12 bases. CDR3 DNA sequence: TGTGCCAGCAGCCAAAGTCAGTCTACAGAGCAGTTCTTC. This encodes CASSQSQSTEQFF.

This clone was counted between two and nine times. The rearrangement links TRBV7-6 to TRBJ2-2; no reliable D call. There are 16 residues in the CDR3. V shed 0 bases and J shed 3 bases, with 11 bases lying between them. Germline V CDR1 and CDR2: SGHVS, FNYEAQ. The CDR3 DNA follows: TGTGCCAGCAGCTTAGCGCCGGCCAGCTACACCGGGGAGCTGTTTTTT. As protein: CASSLAPASYTGELFF.

The chain joins TRBV5-5 to TRBJ1-2; the D is unclear. CDR3 length equals 18 residues. The V and J ends lost 1 base and 0 bases respectively, with 19 bases between them. In germline, CDR1 is SGHKS, CDR2 YYEKEE (reference sequence). Here the CDR3 DNA reads TGTGCCAGCAGCTTGACGTGGGTAGGGCCGGGGACTAACTATGGCTACACCTTC. Translating it yields CASSLTWVGPGTNYGYTF.

This clone appeared a single time. This sequence joins TRBV30 and TRBJ2-1; the match to TRBD2 covers 12 bases. This CDR3 is 16 amino acids long. J lost 6 bases, V lost 1 base, and 7 bases had no gene match. Germline V CDR1 and CDR2: GTSNPN, SVGIG (reference sequence). In nucleotides, the CDR3 is TGTGCCTGGAGTGGACCGGGACTAGCGGGTCTCAATGAGCAGTTCTTC. Translated: CAWSGPGLAGLNEQFF.

The chain links TRBV25-1 to TRBJ2-5; D gene unclear. The length of the CDR3 is 15 residues. The V gene's germline CDR1 is MGHDK and CDR2 SYGVNS. V was shortened by 2 bases and J by 3 bases, with 13 bases between the two germline ends. The chain's CDR3 is CASSELQGREETQYF. The CDR3 nucleotides are TGTGCCAGCAGTGAACTTCAAGGGCGAGAAGAGACCCAGTACTTC.

About this clone itself: Other DNA sequences from this sample encode an identical CDR3 as well. The rearrangement links TRBV5-8 to TRBJ2-7; TRBD1 or TRBD2 may be the D gene (5 bases each). The germline gives CDR1 SGHTS, CDR2 YDEGEE. V lost 1 base and J 6 bases, leaving 8 bases between the germline ends. The CDR3 is made up of 12 amino acids. The CDR3 DNA follows: TGTGCCAGCAGCTTGACGGGGACCGAGCAGTACTTC. It translates to CASSLTGTEQYF.